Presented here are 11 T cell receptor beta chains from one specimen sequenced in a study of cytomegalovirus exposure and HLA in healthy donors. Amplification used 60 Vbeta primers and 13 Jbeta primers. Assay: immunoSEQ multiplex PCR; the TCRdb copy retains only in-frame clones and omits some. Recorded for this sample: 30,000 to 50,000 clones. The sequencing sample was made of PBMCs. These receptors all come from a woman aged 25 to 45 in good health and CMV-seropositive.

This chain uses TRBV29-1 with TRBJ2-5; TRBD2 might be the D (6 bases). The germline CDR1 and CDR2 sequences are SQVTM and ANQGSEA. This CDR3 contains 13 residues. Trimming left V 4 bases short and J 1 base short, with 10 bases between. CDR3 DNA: TGCAGCGTTGGGGGGGTCCCCCAAGAGACCCAGTACTTC. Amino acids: CSVGGVPQETQYF.

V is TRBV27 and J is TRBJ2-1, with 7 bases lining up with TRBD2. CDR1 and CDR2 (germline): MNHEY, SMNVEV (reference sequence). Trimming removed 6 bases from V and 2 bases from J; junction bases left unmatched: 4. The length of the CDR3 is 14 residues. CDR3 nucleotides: TGTGCCAGCAGACCGGGGGGACCCTACAATGAGCAGTTCTTC. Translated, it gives CASRPGGPYNEQFF.

The CDR3 sequence is CSAKRGNTIYF. The CDR3 region has the DNA TGCAGCGCTAAGAGAGGAAACACCATATATTTT. The chain couples TRBV29-1 to TRBJ1-3; D gene uncertain. Germline V gene lookup returns CDR1 SQVTM and CDR2 ANQGSEA. V was pared by 7 bases and J by 4 bases, with 8 bases between. The CDR3 totals 11 residues.

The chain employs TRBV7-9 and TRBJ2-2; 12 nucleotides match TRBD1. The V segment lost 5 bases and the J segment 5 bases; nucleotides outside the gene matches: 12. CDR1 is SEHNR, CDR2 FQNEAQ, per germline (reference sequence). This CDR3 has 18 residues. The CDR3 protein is CASSPGTGGAGLTGELFF. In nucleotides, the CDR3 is TGTGCCAGCAGCCCCGGGACAGGGGGCGCAGGTTTGACCGGGGAGCTGTTTTTT.

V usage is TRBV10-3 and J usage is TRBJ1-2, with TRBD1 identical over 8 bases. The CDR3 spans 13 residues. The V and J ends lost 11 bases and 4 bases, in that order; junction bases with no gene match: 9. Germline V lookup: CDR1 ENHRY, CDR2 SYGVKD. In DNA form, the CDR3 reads TGTGCCGCCGGACAGGGAACGGTCTATGGCTACACCTTC. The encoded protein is CAAGQGTVYGYTF.

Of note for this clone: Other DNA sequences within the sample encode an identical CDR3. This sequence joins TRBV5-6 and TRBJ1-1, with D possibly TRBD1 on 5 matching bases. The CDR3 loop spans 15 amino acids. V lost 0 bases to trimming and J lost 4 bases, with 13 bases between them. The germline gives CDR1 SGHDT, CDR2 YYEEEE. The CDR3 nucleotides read TGTGCCAGCAGCTTGGAAGGACCAAGGGGCACTGAAGCTTTCTTT. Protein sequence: CASSLEGPRGTEAFF.

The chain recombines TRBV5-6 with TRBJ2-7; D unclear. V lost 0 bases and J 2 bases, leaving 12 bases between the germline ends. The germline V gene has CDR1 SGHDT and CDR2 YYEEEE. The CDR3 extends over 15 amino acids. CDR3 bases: TGTGCCAGCAGCTTGGCAGTCAATGGCCCCTACGAGCAGTACTTC. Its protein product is CASSLAVNGPYEQYF. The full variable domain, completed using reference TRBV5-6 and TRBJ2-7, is DAGVTQSPTHLIKTRGQQVTLRCSPKSGHDTVSWYQQALGQGPQFIFQYYEEEERQRGNFPDRFSGHQFPNYSSELNVNALLLGDSALYLCASSLAVNGPYEQYFGPGTRLTVT.

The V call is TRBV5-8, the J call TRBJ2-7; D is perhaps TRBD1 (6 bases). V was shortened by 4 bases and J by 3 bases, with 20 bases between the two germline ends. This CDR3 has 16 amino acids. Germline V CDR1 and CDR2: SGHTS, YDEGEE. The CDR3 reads CASSPDRKPGVYEQYF. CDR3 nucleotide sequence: TGTGCCAGCAGCCCCGACAGGAAACCTGGGGTCTACGAGCAGTACTTC.

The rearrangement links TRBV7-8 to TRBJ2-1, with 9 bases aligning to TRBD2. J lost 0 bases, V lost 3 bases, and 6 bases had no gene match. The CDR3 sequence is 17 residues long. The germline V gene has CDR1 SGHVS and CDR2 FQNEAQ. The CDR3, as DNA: TGTGCCAGCAGCTTGCGGGGGGGCAGGACCTCCTACAATGAGCAGTTCTTC. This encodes CASSLRGGRTSYNEQFF.

CDR3 protein: CASSQGGGSNQPQHF. The CDR3 DNA follows: TGCGCCAGCAGCCAAGGGGGCGGTAGCAATCAGCCCCAGCATTTT. The chain recombines TRBV4-1 with TRBJ1-5; perhaps TRBD1 as D (5 bases). The CDR3 extends over 15 amino acids. The germline V gene has CDR1 MGHRA and CDR2 YSYEKL. Between the trimmed V and J ends, which lost 1 base and 0 bases, there was a span of 7 bases.

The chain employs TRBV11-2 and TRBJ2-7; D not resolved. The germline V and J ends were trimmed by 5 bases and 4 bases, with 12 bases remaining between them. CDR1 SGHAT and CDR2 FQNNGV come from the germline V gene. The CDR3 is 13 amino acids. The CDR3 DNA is TGTGCCAGCAGCCTGTACAATTTTTACGAGCAGTACTTC. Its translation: CASSLYNFYEQYF.